This TCR beta chain was documented in a study of metastatic and nonmetastatic thyroid tumors. Study details: Repertoires from malignant and benign thyroid patients were compared across blood and tumor or nodule tissue. Broader study findings: It was reported that TCR beta diversity was significantly higher in malignant thyroid tumors than benign nodules, in blood and tumor.

This clone has a count of ten or more. As yet, its antigen is unknown. This CDR3 spans 14 amino acids. Germline V gives CDR1 SGHDT, CDR2 YYEEEE. Trimming removed 0 bases at V and 5 bases at J, with 11 bases between. Thyroid surgery was preceded by no treatment in any patient. As originally analysed: To classify distant metastasis in papillary thyroid cancer, a model was built from CDR3 differences across clinicopathological groups. TCRdb re-clonotyped the PCR reads via MiXCR. The V and J calls and clone size are TCRdb's, not the authors'. The sample has about 7,600 clones; 25% to 30% are singletons. This TCR derives from a female donor with papillary thyroid cancer or a benign thyroid nodule (not recorded which). Some clones in this sample may be carry-over from other donors' samples. The specimen was adjacent normal tissue. The rearrangement joins TRBV5-6 to TRBJ2-5; no reliable D call. This CDR3 reads CASSLVKPPETQYF. CDR3 nucleotides: TGTGCCAGCAGCTTGGTGAAGCCCCCGGAGACCCAGTACTTC.